One sample yielded the 4 T cell receptor beta chains listed below, sequenced in a study of shared clonotypes between healthy human individuals. The assay was immunoSEQ multiplex PCR, and TCRdb's table has in-frame clones only and misses some. The repertoire holds about 2.2 million clones, with about 92% as singletons. The naive CD8 subset, CD45RO-negative cells positively selected for CCR7, excluded terminally differentiated effector memory CD45RA+ cells. Sequencing was done on a sample of naive CD8+ T cells from PBMCs. All receptors come from a man between 18 and 35 years old in good health. Some clones in this sample may be carry-over from other donors' samples.

The rearrangement links TRBV2 to TRBJ1-5; D gene uncertain. The germline gives CDR1 SNHLY, CDR2 FYNNEI. The length of the CDR3 is 14 residues. Trimming removed 7 bases at V and 1 base at J, with 11 bases between. The CDR3 DNA sequence: TGTGCCAGCATGAACGGGATAAGCAATCAGCCCCAGCATTTT. It yields the protein CASMNGISNQPQHF.

The chain carries TRBV13 and TRBJ2-3; D uncertain. Per germline, CDR1 PRHDT and CDR2 FYEKMQ (reference sequence). The CDR3 extends over 14 amino acids. V was pared by 2 bases and J by 2 bases, with 8 bases between. Here the CDR3 DNA reads TGTGCCAGCAGCTTACCAGATTCCACAGATACGCAGTATTTT. Amino acids: CASSLPDSTDTQYF. Full variable domain (rest looked up from reference TRBV13 and TRBJ2-3): AAGVIQSPRHLIKEKRETATLKCYPIPRHDTVYWYQQGPGQDPQFLISFYEKMQSDKGSIPDRFSAQQFSDYHSELNMSSLELGDSALYFCASSLPDSTDTQYFGPGTRLTVL.

The J gene is TRBJ2-1, the V gene TRBV27, with 13 bases identical to TRBD2. Germline-derived CDR1 and CDR2 are MNHEY and SMNVEV (reference sequence). The CDR3 is made up of 17 amino acids. With V trimmed by 5 bases and J by 6 bases, 10 bases remained unmatched. The CDR3 DNA is TGTGCCAGCAGTGACGGGACTAGCGGGGTCCCGGTCAATGAGCAGTTCTTC. Protein sequence: CASSDGTSGVPVNEQFF.

This rearrangement joins TRBV27 to TRBJ2-7, with D unresolved. This CDR3 is 13 amino acids long. Per the germline V gene, CDR1 is MNHEY and CDR2 is SMNVEV (reference sequence). The V end lost 6 bases, the J end lost 0 bases, and 9 bases lay between the germline ends. DNA for the CDR3: TGTGCCAGCAGCGTTCTTAGCTCCTACGAGCAGTACTTC. This codes for CASSVLSSYEQYF.